The subject of this entry is one T cell receptor beta chain. Its cognate antigen is unknown. The CDR3 is made up of 14 amino acids. CDR1 is SGDLS and CDR2 is YYNGEE in the germline V gene. V was cut by 3 bases and J by 8 bases, with 14 bases left in between. PCR was performed using 60 Vbeta and 13 Jbeta primers. In the original analysis: In a later analysis, 75 million to 85 million unique TCR beta chains included roughly 11 million shared by two or more donors. Assay used: immunoSEQ multiplex PCR; TCRdb lists only in-frame clones, some missing. Clone size and V and J calls were adopted from that table, with D and trimming inferred from the DNA. This table has approximately 170,000 clones, 70% to 80% appearing once. The data belong to a study of cytomegalovirus exposure and HLA in healthy donors. General study results and limits: Later on, an analysis tied under 20,000 TCR beta sequences to HLA alleles at 0.05 false discovery rate. Over 150 TCR beta chains were listed as cytomegalovirus-associated. What a later analysis reportedly showed was that an Asian-associated ancestry cluster had fewer N-insertions than the approximately 700-donor mean.

This chain connects TRBV9 to TRBJ2-2, with D perhaps TRBD1 (6 bases). The sequencing sample was made of PBMCs. This sequence originates from a man aged 18 to 29 in good health and CMV-seropositive. The CDR3 reads CASSDPGQSGELFF. CDR3 bases: TGTGCCAGCAGCGACCCCGGACAGTCAGGGGAGCTGTTTTTT. Complete variable domain (other parts from reference TRBV9 and TRBJ2-2): DSGVTQTPKHLITATGQRVTLRCSPRSGDLSVYWYQQSLDQGLQFLIQYYNGEERAKGNILERFSAQQFPDLHSELNLSSLELGDSALYFCASSDPGQSGELFFGEGSRLTVL.